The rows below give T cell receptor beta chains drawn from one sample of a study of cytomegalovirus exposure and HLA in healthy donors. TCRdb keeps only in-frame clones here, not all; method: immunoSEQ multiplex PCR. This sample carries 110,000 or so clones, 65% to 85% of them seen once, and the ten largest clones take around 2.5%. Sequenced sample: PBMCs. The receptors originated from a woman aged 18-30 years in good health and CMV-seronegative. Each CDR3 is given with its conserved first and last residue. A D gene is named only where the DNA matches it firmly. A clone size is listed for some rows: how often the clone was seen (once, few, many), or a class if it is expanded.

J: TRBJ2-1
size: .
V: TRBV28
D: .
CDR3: CASSITAYNEQFF
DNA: TGTGCCAGCAGTATTACGGCCTACAATGAGCAGTTCTTC

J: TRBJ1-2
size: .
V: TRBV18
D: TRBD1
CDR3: CASSPTGAANYGYTF
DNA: TGTGCCAGCTCACCAACAGGGGCCGCTAACTATGGCTACACCTTC

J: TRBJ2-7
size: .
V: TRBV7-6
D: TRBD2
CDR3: CASSTLAGNPYEQYF
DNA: TGTGCCAGCAGCACCCTAGCGGGGAACCCCTACGAGCAGTACTTC

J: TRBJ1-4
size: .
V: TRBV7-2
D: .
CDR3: CASSPRAYATNEKLFF
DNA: TGTGCCAGCAGCCCCAGGGCGTATGCAACTAATGAAAAACTGTTTTTT

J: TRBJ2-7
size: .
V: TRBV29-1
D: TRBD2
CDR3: CSVGGYEQYF
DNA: TGCAGCGTGGGAGGGTACGAGCAGTACTTC

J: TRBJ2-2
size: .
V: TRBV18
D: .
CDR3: CASSPGGGHSNTGELFF
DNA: TGTGCCAGCTCACCGGGTGGAGGGCATTCCAACACCGGGGAGCTGTTTTTT

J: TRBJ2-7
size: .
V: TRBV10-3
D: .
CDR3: CAIWTGVTDEQYF
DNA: TGTGCCATCTGGACGGGAGTAACTGACGAGCAGTACTTC

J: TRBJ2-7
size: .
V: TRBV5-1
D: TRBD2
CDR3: CASSSNSGSPNEQYF
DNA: TGCGCCAGCAGCTCCAATAGCGGGAGTCCCAACGAGCAGTACTTC

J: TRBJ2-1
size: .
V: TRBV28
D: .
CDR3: CASVAAPSYNEQFF
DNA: TGTGCCAGCGTAGCGGCCCCCTCCTACAATGAGCAGTTCTTC

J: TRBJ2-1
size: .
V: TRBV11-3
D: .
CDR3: CASNNPSDNEQFF
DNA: TGTGCCAGCAACAACCCTAGCGACAATGAGCAGTTCTTC

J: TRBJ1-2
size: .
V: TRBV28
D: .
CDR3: CASSPPGFWGYTF
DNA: TGTGCCAGCAGTCCCCCGGGTTTTTGGGGCTACACCTTC

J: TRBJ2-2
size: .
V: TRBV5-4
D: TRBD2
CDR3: CASSLSGGVTGELFF
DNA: TGTGCCAGCAGCTTGTCGGGGGGAGTTACCGGGGAGCTGTTTTTT

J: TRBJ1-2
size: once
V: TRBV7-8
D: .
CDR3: CASSLVQGQGGYTF
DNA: TGTGCCAGCAGCTTAGTGCAGGGGCAAGGCGGCTACACCTTC

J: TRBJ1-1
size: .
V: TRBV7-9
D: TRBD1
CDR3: CASSVTGGNTEAFF
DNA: TGTGCCAGCAGCGTGACAGGGGGGAACACTGAAGCTTTCTTT

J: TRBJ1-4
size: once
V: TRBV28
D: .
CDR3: CASSFLTTGGNGGKLFF
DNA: TGTGCCAGCAGTTTTCTGACCACGGGGGGCAATGGGGGAAAACTGTTTTTT

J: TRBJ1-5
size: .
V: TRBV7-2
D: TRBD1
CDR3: CASSISTGRFGNQPQHF
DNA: TGTGCCAGCAGCATCTCGACAGGGAGGTTCGGCAATCAGCCCCAGCATTTT

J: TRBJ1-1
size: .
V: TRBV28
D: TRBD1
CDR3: CASSLRQGYTEAFF
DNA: TGTGCCAGCAGTTTAAGACAGGGGTACACTGAAGCTTTCTTT

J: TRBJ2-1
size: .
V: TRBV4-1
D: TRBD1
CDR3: CASRRTGSYNEQFF
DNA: TGCGCCAGCAGGAGGACAGGGAGCTACAATGAGCAGTTCTTC

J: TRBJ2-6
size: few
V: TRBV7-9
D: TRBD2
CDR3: CASSLAGAGGPGANVLTF
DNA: TGTGCCAGCAGCTTAGCAGGGGCGGGAGGGCCTGGGGCCAACGTCCTGACTTTC

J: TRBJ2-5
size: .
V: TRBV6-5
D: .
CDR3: CASRLSSQETQYF
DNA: TGTGCCAGCAGGCTATCATCACAAGAGACCCAGTACTTC

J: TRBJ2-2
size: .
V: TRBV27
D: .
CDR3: CASSLSGAIGELFF
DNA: TGTGCCAGCAGTTTATCGGGGGCTATCGGGGAGCTGTTTTTT

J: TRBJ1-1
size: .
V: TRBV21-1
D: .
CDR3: CAREPIQGGAFF
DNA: TGTGCCAGGGAACCAATACAGGGTGGTGCTTTCTTT

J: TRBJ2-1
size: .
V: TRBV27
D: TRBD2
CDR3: CASGTSGKDEQFF
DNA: TGTGCCAGCGGGACTAGCGGGAAAGATGAGCAGTTCTTC

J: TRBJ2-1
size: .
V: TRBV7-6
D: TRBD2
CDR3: CASSLALGGLAARNEQFF
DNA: TGTGCCAGCAGCTTAGCTCTTGGTGGACTAGCGGCCAGGAATGAGCAGTTCTTC

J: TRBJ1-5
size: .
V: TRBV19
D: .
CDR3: CASSIDLGNQPQHF
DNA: TGTGCCAGTAGTATAGACCTTGGCAATCAGCCCCAGCATTTT

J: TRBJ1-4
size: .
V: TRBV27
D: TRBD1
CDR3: CASGVGTANEKLFF
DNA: TGTGCCAGCGGTGTCGGGACAGCTAATGAAAAACTGTTTTTT

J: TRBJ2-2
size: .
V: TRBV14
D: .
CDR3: CASRRQGYTGELFF
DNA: TGTGCCAGCAGACGCCAGGGATACACCGGGGAGCTGTTTTTT

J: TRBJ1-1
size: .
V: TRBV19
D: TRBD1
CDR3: CASSIKGTVAEAFF
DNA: TGTGCCAGTAGTATTAAGGGGACAGTTGCTGAAGCTTTCTTT

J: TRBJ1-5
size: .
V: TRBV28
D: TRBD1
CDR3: CASSVRTGFNQPQHF
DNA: TGTGCCAGCAGTGTGCGGACAGGGTTCAATCAGCCCCAGCATTTT

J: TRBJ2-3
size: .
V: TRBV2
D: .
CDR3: CASKPRPVPSTDTQYF
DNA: TGTGCCAGCAAACCCAGGCCCGTCCCTAGCACAGATACGCAGTATTTT

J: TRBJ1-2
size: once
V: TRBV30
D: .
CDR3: CAWRTANYGYTF
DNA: TGTGCCTGGAGGACAGCTAACTATGGCTACACCTTC

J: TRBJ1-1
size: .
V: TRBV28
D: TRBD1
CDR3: CASSPRDSDTEAFF
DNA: TGTGCCAGCAGTCCTCGGGACAGCGACACTGAAGCTTTCTTT

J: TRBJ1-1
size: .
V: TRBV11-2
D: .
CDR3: CASSLANTEAFF
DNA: TGTGCCAGCAGCTTGGCGAACACTGAAGCTTTCTTT

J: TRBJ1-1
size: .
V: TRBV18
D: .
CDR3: CASSPSGWTEAFF
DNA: TGTGCCAGCTCACCATCGGGTTGGACTGAAGCTTTCTTT

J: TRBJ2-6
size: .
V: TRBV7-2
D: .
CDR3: CASSLWDIMANVLTF
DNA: TGTGCCAGCAGCCTCTGGGACATTATGGCCAACGTCCTGACTTTC

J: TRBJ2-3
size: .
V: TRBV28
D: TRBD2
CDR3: CASSSAASGTDTQYF
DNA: TGTGCCAGCAGCTCCGCGGCTAGCGGAACAGATACGCAGTATTTT

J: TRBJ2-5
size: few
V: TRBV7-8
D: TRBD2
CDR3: CASSSGQGGRETQYF
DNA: TGTGCCAGCAGCTCCGGCCAGGGAGGGCGAGAGACCCAGTACTTC

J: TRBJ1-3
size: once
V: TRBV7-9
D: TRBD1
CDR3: CASSRDSPSRGNTIYF
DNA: TGTGCCAGCAGCAGGGACAGCCCTTCTCGTGGAAACACCATATATTTT

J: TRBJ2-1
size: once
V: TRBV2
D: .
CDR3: CASSGGQSSYNEQFF
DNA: TGTGCCAGCTCTGGGGGCCAAAGCTCCTACAATGAGCAGTTCTTC

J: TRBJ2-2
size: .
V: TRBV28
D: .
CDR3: CASSKTGSNTGELFF
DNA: TGTGCCAGCAGCAAGACAGGATCCAACACCGGGGAGCTGTTTTTT

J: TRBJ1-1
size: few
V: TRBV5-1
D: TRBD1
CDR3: CASSQYPGTGAFF
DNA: TGCGCCAGCAGCCAGTACCCCGGGACAGGGGCTTTCTTT

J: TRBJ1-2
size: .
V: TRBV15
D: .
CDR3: CATSSDSYGYTF
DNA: TGTGCCACCAGCAGTGACAGCTATGGCTACACCTTC

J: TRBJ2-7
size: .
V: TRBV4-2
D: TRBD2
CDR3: CASSQDGSSGGNEQYF
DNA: TGTGCCAGCAGCCAAGATGGTTCTAGCGGGGGCAACGAGCAGTACTTC

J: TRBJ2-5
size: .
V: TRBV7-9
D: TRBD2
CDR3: CSSSPREGRMETQYF
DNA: TGTTCCAGCAGCCCCAGGGAGGGCAGAATGGAGACCCAGTACTTC

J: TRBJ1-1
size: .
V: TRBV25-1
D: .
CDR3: CASSGGGLLNTEAFF
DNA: TGTGCCAGCAGTGGGGGGGGACTCTTGAACACTGAAGCTTTCTTT

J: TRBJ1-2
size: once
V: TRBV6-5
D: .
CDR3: CASREGGIGYTF
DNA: TGTGCCAGCAGGGAGGGGGGGATTGGCTACACCTTC

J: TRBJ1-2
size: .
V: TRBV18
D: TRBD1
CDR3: CASSPGQVGGYTF
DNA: TGTGCCAGCTCACCAGGACAGGTCGGTGGCTACACCTTC

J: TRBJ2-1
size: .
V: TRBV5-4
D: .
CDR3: CASSQGLGGLNEQFF
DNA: TGTGCCAGCAGCCAGGGACTGGGGGGTCTCAATGAGCAGTTCTTC

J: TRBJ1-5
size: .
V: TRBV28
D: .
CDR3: CASTGSNQPQHF
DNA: TGTGCCTCAACGGGGAGCAATCAGCCCCAGCATTTT

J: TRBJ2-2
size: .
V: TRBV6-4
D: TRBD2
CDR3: CASSELAGDTGELFF
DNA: TGTGCCAGCAGTGAGCTAGCGGGGGACACCGGGGAGCTGTTTTTT

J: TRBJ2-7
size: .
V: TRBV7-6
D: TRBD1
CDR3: CASSPTAGTGYEQYF
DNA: TGTGCCAGCAGCCCAACCGCCGGGACAGGCTACGAGCAGTACTTC

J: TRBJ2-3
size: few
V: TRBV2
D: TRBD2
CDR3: CASRAAGGTDTQYF
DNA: TGTGCCAGCAGGGCAGCGGGAGGGACAGATACGCAGTATTTT

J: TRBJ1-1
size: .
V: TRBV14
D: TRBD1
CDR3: CASSQATGTGLRAFF
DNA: TGTGCCAGCAGCCAAGCGACCGGGACAGGTTTAAGAGCTTTCTTT